The 21 T cell receptor beta chains presented below share a single source sample, sequenced in a study of beta chain features in type 1 diabetes. The isolated RNA, all of it, was reverse transcribed, so expressed TCRB transcripts were what got sequenced. Here immunoSEQ multiplex PCR was the method, and the copy in TCRdb shows in-frame clones only, minus some. The data contain some 900,000 clones, about a sixth of them singletons. Sequencing was carried out using naive CD4+ T cells from blood. These receptors originate from a young woman in good health.

This rearrangement joins TRBV29-1 to TRBJ2-7, with 10 bases matching TRBD2. After removal of 7 bases from V and 3 bases from J, the junction contained 12 bases not matched to a gene. This CDR3 has 15 residues. CDR1 is SQVTM and CDR2 is ANQGSEA in the germline V gene. CDR3 protein: CSAAYLGLAVYEQYF. The CDR3 DNA follows: TGCAGCGCCGCATACCTCGGACTAGCGGTCTACGAGCAGTACTTC.

This clone has only a few counts. The gene calls are TRBV10-3 and TRBJ1-1, with a possible D match to TRBD1 (6 bases). The CDR3 is 13 residues long. Trimming shortened V by 7 bases and J by 4 bases, and 13 bases separated the two germline ends. In germline, CDR1 is ENHRY, CDR2 SYGVKD. The CDR3 loop is CAIIGQGSTEAFF. The CDR3 DNA follows: TGTGCCATCATAGGTCAGGGGAGCACTGAAGCTTTCTTT.

The table lists this clone with a few counts. This chain joins TRBV7-2 and TRBJ2-3; 8 bases map to TRBD2. This CDR3 has 17 amino acids. The germline V gene encodes CDR1 SGHTA and CDR2 FQGNSA. V shed 5 bases, J shed 3 bases, and the junction held 13 bases outside the gene matches. The CDR3 loop is CASSERPSGSTTDTQYF. The CDR3 DNA reads as TGTGCCAGCAGCGAACGCCCTAGCGGGTCCACAACAGATACGCAGTATTTT.

This clone was seen more than once but under ten times. The chain is built from TRBV19 and TRBJ2-6; TRBD1 agrees at 12 bases. Germline V gene sequence: CDR1 LNHDA, CDR2 SQIVND (reference sequence). The trim removed 8 bases at V and 0 bases at J, leaving 11 bases unmatched. This CDR3 is 19 amino acids long. The CDR3 nucleotides are TGTGCCAGTTCGAGTTGGGACAGGGGGCACCTCTCTGGGGCCAACGTCCTGACTTTC. It is translated as CASSSWDRGHLSGANVLTF.

V usage is TRBV6-6 and J usage is TRBJ2-2; D may correspond to TRBD1 or TRBD2 (6 bases each). The CDR3 consists of 16 residues. Trimming stripped 5 bases from V and 3 bases from J, with 16 bases between. Germline V gene lookup returns CDR1 MNHNY and CDR2 SVGAGI (reference sequence). In DNA, the CDR3 is TGTGCCAGCAGTCTTTTAGGGGGGTATGACACCGGGGAGCTGTTTTTT. It is translated as CASSLLGGYDTGELFF.

This clone was seen a few times. The gene calls are TRBV28 and TRBJ2-1; 7 bases agree with TRBD2. The CDR3 consists of 16 residues. Unmatched junction bases numbered 4, after V lost 1 base and J lost 1 base. Per germline, CDR1 MDHEN and CDR2 SYDVKM. In DNA, the CDR3 is TGTGCCAGCAGTTTATATTCGGGAGGATCCTACAATGAGCAGTTCTTC. This gives the protein CASSLYSGGSYNEQFF.

The chain uses TRBV27 and TRBJ2-5, with a weak D call TRBD2 (5 bases). CDR3 size: 13 residues. Trimming took 4 bases from V and 5 from J, leaving 11 bases between them. In germline, CDR1 is MNHEY, CDR2 SMNVEV (reference sequence). CDR3 sequence reads: CASSSAGRETQYF. The CDR3 nucleotides read TGTGCCAGCAGTTCCGCGGGCCGGGAGACCCAGTACTTC.

V and J are TRBV5-1 and TRBJ2-1, with TRBD1 matching over 10 bases. V lost 4 bases, J lost 5 bases, and 6 bases stayed unmatched. CDR1 and CDR2 (germline): SGHRS, YFSETQ. The CDR3 sequence is 15 residues long. The CDR3 DNA follows: TGCGCCAGCAGCCCGACCGGGACAGGGGACAATGAGCAGTTCTTC. The encoded protein is CASSPTGTGDNEQFF. Full variable domain (remainder filled in from reference TRBV5-1 and TRBJ2-1): KAGVTQTPRYLIKTRGQQVTLSCSPISGHRSVSWYQQTPGQGLQFLFEYFSETQRNKGNFPGRFSGRQFSNSRSEMNVSTLELGDSALYLCASSPTGTGDNEQFFGPGTRLTVL.

This clone was seen a few times. CDR3 sequence: CASSLGTSGRSLAKNIQYF. The DNA of the CDR3 is TGCGCCAGCAGCCTGGGGACTAGCGGGAGGTCCCTAGCCAAAAACATTCAGTACTTC. The genes are TRBV4-1 and TRBJ2-4; the match to TRBD2 covers 15 bases. This CDR3 comprises 19 residues. Germline V lookup: CDR1 MGHRA, CDR2 YSYEKL. V was clipped by 4 bases and J by 0 bases; unmatched bases: 7.

This rearrangement joins TRBV19 to TRBJ2-1, with 11 bases that match TRBD2. In germline, CDR1 is LNHDA, CDR2 SQIVND (reference sequence). The trim removed 4 bases at V and 0 bases at J, leaving 5 bases unmatched. The CDR3 is 17 amino acids. Written as DNA, the CDR3 is TGTGCCAGTAGTAAGGTCCTAGCGGGAGGCTCCTACAATGAGCAGTTCTTC. Protein sequence: CASSKVLAGGSYNEQFF.

The chain combines TRBV6-1 with TRBJ2-4; TRBD1 might be the D (7 bases). CDR3 length equals 16 residues. V lost 2 bases, J lost 8 bases, and 19 bases lay in between. Germline V lookup: CDR1 MNHNS, CDR2 SASEGT. The CDR3 region has the DNA TGTGCCAGCAGTGAATTTGGAGGGGGCGGTGGGTACATTCAGTACTTC. It yields the protein CASSEFGGGGGYIQYF.

The chain carries TRBV28 and TRBJ1-5; D is ambiguous. V lost 4 bases to trimming and J lost 9 bases, with 10 bases between them. Germline V gives CDR1 MDHEN, CDR2 SYDVKM. The CDR3 runs to 12 residues. This CDR3 reads CASSSQLMPQHF. The CDR3 coding sequence is TGTGCCAGCAGTTCCCAGTTAATGCCCCAGCATTTT.

This clone was picked up a small number of times. The junction departs from germline at one end; a sequencing error may be responsible. The chain has TRBV7-7 and TRBJ2-3; TRBD2 aligns across 8 bases. The CDR3 is 15 amino acids. Germline lookup yields CDR1 SSHAT and CDR2 FNYEAQ (reference sequence). The chain's CDR3 is CASSALAVSTDTQYF. DNA for the CDR3: TGTGCTAGCAGCGCACTAGCGGTTAGCACAGATACGCAGTATTTT.

V usage is TRBV7-2 and J usage is TRBJ2-1; 11 positions match TRBD2. The germline V gene encodes CDR1 SGHTA and CDR2 FQGNSA. V was pared by 8 bases and J by 7 bases, with 16 bases of the junction left unmatched. CDR3 size: 17 residues. The CDR3 spells CASGPRTGTSGTNEQFF. The DNA for the CDR3 is TGTGCCAGCGGGCCCCGAACCGGGACTAGCGGAACTAATGAGCAGTTCTTC.

This clone was picked up a small number of times. The chain is built from TRBV2 and TRBJ1-5; D is possibly TRBD1 (6 bases). Germline CDR1 SNHLY, CDR2 FYNNEI. The CDR3 extends over 15 amino acids. V was clipped by 6 bases and J by 4 bases, with 16 bases between them. CDR3 region: CASRIETGMNQPQHF. In DNA form, the CDR3 reads TGTGCCAGCAGGATCGAGACAGGAATGAATCAGCCCCAGCATTTT.

A note on this clone: The same CDR3 is also encoded by other DNA sequences in this sample. This chain links TRBV5-1 with TRBJ2-1; 10 bases map to TRBD2. CDR1 and CDR2 from the germline V gene are SGHRS and YFSETQ. V dropped 0 bases and J dropped 3; count of bases not matched to a gene: 3. CDR3 length: 16 residues. In DNA, the CDR3 is TGCGCCAGCAGCTTGGCGCGACTAGCGGGCTACAATGAGCAGTTCTTC. It is translated as CASSLARLAGYNEQFF.

V gene TRBV7-2 combines with J gene TRBJ2-3, with a tentative D call TRBD2 (6 bases). V was shortened by 10 bases and J by 6 bases, with 20 bases between the two germline ends. Germline values: CDR1 SGHTA, CDR2 FQGNSA. The CDR3 runs 14 residues. The CDR3 here is CATSRDSSPDTQYF. CDR3 bases: TGTGCCACCTCCAGGGACTCCTCCCCGGATACGCAGTATTTT.

V is TRBV7-3 and J is TRBJ2-2; D is undetermined. The CDR3 is 13 amino acids. Per the germline V gene, CDR1 is SGHTA and CDR2 is FQGTGA. V shed 5 bases and J shed 5 bases, with 9 bases lying between them. CDR3 sequence: CASSRASTGELFF. The CDR3 bases are TGTGCCAGCAGCAGGGCCTCGACCGGGGAGCTGTTTTTT.

This sequence joins TRBV7-3 and TRBJ2-3, with D unresolved. This CDR3 has 11 residues. Looked up from germline, CDR1 is SGHTA and CDR2 is FQGTGA. Trimming removed 6 bases from V and 6 bases from J, with 7 bases in between. The CDR3 spells CASSEWDTQYF. The DNA for the CDR3 is TGTGCCAGCAGTGAGTGGGATACGCAGTATTTT.

V and J are TRBV9 and TRBJ2-2; possible D gene TRBD1, 5 bases. This CDR3 has 15 amino acids. V lost 0 bases, J lost 2 bases, and 8 bases lay in between. Germline-derived CDR1 and CDR2 are SGDLS and YYNGEE. The CDR3 sequence: CASSVVQANTGELFF. CDR3 in DNA: TGTGCCAGCAGCGTAGTACAGGCAAACACCGGGGAGCTGTTTTTT.

The chain is built from TRBV9 and TRBJ2-5; 7 positions match TRBD2. Germline V gives CDR1 SGDLS, CDR2 YYNGEE. This CDR3 spans 14 amino acids. Trimming cost V 0 bases and J 5 bases; bases outside gene matches: 4. CDR3 in amino acids: CASSVAGRGETQYF. In DNA, the CDR3 is TGTGCCAGCAGCGTAGCAGGGAGGGGTGAGACCCAGTACTTC. The variable domain in full, completed from reference TRBV9 and TRBJ2-5, reads DSGVTQTPKHLITATGQRVTLRCSPRSGDLSVYWYQQSLDQGLQFLIQYYNGEERAKGNILERFSAQQFPDLHSELNLSSLELGDSALYFCASSVAGRGETQYFGPGTRLLVL.